These 26 T cell receptor beta chains share one sample of origin, sequenced in a study of blood T cell repertoires in COVID-19. The assay was immunoSEQ multiplex PCR, and TCRdb's table has in-frame clones only and misses some. The sample holds about 43,000 clones, 83% seen once. The sample comprised peripheral blood. The receptor source for this set is an elderly man in a cohort sampled during active COVID-19.

The chain recombines TRBV28 with TRBJ2-7; TRBD2 matches 12 bases. The V segment lost 6 bases and the J segment 4 bases; nucleotides outside the gene matches: 10. CDR1 MDHEN and CDR2 SYDVKM come from the germline V gene. This CDR3 contains 16 residues. The CDR3: CASSPQGLAGGYEQYF. The CDR3 bases are TGTGCCAGCAGCCCCCAAGGGCTAGCGGGGGGGTACGAGCAGTACTTC.

The V gene is TRBV12-5, the J gene TRBJ1-1; the D gene is possibly TRBD1 (5 bases). CDR3 size: 14 residues. CDR1 LGHNT and CDR2 FRNRAP come from the germline V gene. The V end lost 8 bases, the J end lost 5 bases, and 18 bases lay between the germline ends. The CDR3 nucleotides are TGTGCTAGTTCGGGGGAAGGGGAGAGGACTGAAGCTTTCTTT. Its protein product is CASSGEGERTEAFF.

This clone was observed a few times. The chain employs TRBV10-3 and TRBJ2-7; maybe TRBD1 (6 bases). The length of the CDR3 is 13 residues. Trimming removed 5 bases from V and 6 bases from J, with 14 bases in between. Germline V gene data show CDR1 as ENHRY and CDR2 as SYGVKD. CDR3 region: CAISSSGVSEQYF. The CDR3 DNA follows: TGTGCCATCAGTTCGTCAGGGGTTAGCGAGCAGTACTTC.

This chain uses TRBV7-9 with TRBJ2-1, with 10 bases fitting TRBD2. CDR1 and CDR2 (germline): SEHNR, FQNEAQ (reference sequence). Trimming removed 5 bases from V and 0 bases from J; junction bases left unmatched: 7. This CDR3 is built from 17 residues. CDR3 sequence: CASSLRTSGSSYNEQFF. CDR3 nucleotide sequence: TGTGCCAGCAGCCTCAGGACTAGCGGCAGCTCCTACAATGAGCAGTTCTTC.

This clone was observed once. The chain combines TRBV7-8 with TRBJ2-7; D gene ambiguous. V shed 0 bases and J shed 2 bases, with 11 bases lying between them. Germline lookup yields CDR1 SGHVS and CDR2 FQNEAQ. This CDR3 comprises 15 residues. Here the CDR3 reads CASSLAQVVTYEQYF. The CDR3 region has the DNA TGTGCCAGCAGCTTAGCGCAGGTCGTAACCTACGAGCAGTACTTC.

The chain is built from TRBV7-2 and TRBJ2-3; 8 bases are a match to TRBD1. This CDR3 is built from 16 residues. Germline assignment: CDR1 SGHTA and CDR2 FQGNSA. The V segment lost 5 bases and the J segment 4 bases; nucleotides outside the gene matches: 11. The chain's CDR3 is CASSPQGAHLADTQYF. The CDR3 DNA sequence: TGTGCCAGCAGCCCCCAGGGGGCGCATCTCGCAGATACGCAGTATTTT.

The rearrangement uses TRBV19 and TRBJ2-3, with TRBD2 matching 8 bases. V dropped 5 bases and J dropped 5; count of bases not matched to a gene: 9. The germline V gene encodes CDR1 LNHDA and CDR2 SQIVND (reference sequence). This CDR3 spans 15 amino acids. This chain's CDR3 is CASSGREGLEDTQYF. CDR3 bases: TGTGCCAGTAGTGGACGGGAGGGCCTCGAAGATACGCAGTATTTT. The full variable domain, rest sourced from reference TRBV19 and TRBJ2-3, is DGGITQSPKYLFRKEGQNVTLSCEQNLNHDAMYWYRQDPGQGLRLIYYSQIVNDFQKGDIAEGYSVSREKKESFPLTVTSAQKNPTAFYLCASSGREGLEDTQYFGPGTRLTVL.

This rearrangement joins TRBV28 to TRBJ2-5; D may be TRBD2 (5 bases). With 5 bases removed from V and 5 bases from J, the gap between germline ends came to 12 bases. There are 13 residues in the CDR3. Germline CDR1 is MDHEN and CDR2 is SYDVKM. For the CDR3, the DNA is TGTGCCAGCAGTCCCGGAGCGGTGGAGACCCAGTACTTC. The encoded protein is CASSPGAVETQYF. The variable domain in full, completed from reference TRBV28 and TRBJ2-5, reads DVKVTQSSRYLVKRTGEKVFLECVQDMDHENMFWYRQDPGLGLRLIYFSYDVKMKEKGDIPEGYSVSREKKERFSLILESASTNQTSMYLCASSPGAVETQYFGPGTRLLVL.

This clone was found a few times. The chain employs TRBV24-1 and TRBJ1-5, with D possibly matching TRBD1 (5 bases). The CDR3 totals 13 residues. Trimming took 5 bases from V and 7 from J, leaving 11 bases between them. Germline V CDR1 and CDR2: KGHDR, SFDVKD. CDR3: CATSGSRGQPQHF. The CDR3 bases are TGTGCCACCAGTGGATCTCGGGGGCAGCCCCAGCATTTT.

The chain employs TRBV28 and TRBJ1-5; D unclear. The CDR3 loop spans 16 amino acids. Per germline, CDR1 MDHEN and CDR2 SYDVKM. V was shortened by 6 bases and J by 0 bases, with 15 bases between the two germline ends. CDR3 nucleotide sequence: TGTGCCAGCAGAACTCCCGGCGGGTATAGCAATCAGCCCCAGCATTTT. Translated: CASRTPGGYSNQPQHF.

The J gene is TRBJ1-1, the V gene TRBV28; perhaps TRBD1 as D (5 bases). Trimming stripped 6 bases from V and 3 bases from J, with 14 bases between. The CDR3 totals 14 residues. CDR1 and CDR2 (germline): MDHEN, SYDVKM. CDR3 loop: CASRREGRYTEAFF. In DNA form, the CDR3 reads TGTGCCAGCAGGCGGGAGGGACGATACACTGAAGCTTTCTTT.

V is TRBV5-1 and J is TRBJ2-2; tentative D call: TRBD1 (7 bases). This CDR3 has 16 residues. V was cut by 4 bases and J by 4 bases, with 17 bases left in between. CDR1 and CDR2 (germline): SGHRS, YFSETQ. The CDR3 DNA follows: TGCGCCAGCAGCCTCAGGGGGGCTGAGGGCACCGGGGAGCTGTTTTTT. It translates to CASSLRGAEGTGELFF.

The V and J genes are TRBV11-1 and TRBJ1-2; 8 bases match TRBD1. CDR3 length: 15 amino acids. V was clipped by 0 bases and J by 3 bases; unmatched bases: 3. The germline V gene encodes CDR1 SGHAT and CDR2 FQDESV (reference sequence). In DNA form, the CDR3 reads TGTGCCAGCAGCTTAGCGTCACAGGGGGACTATGGCTACACCTTC. Its translation is CASSLASQGDYGYTF.

V gene TRBV4-1 combines with J gene TRBJ2-3; D ambiguous. V was trimmed by 1 base and J by 3 bases, leaving 8 bases between them. This CDR3 spans 14 amino acids. The V gene's germline CDR1 is MGHRA and CDR2 YSYEKL. The CDR3 region has the DNA TGCGCCAGCAGCCAAGTCCAGACAACAGATACGCAGTATTTT. Protein: CASSQVQTTDTQYF.

Only a few counts were recorded for this clone. The V call is TRBV10-3, the J call TRBJ1-4, with TRBD1 identical over 8 bases. Germline lookup yields CDR1 ENHRY and CDR2 SYGVKD. The CDR3 length is 14 residues. V lost 10 bases, J lost 5 bases, and 9 bases stayed unmatched. The CDR3 nucleotides read TGTGCCACTCAAGGACAGGGCTTAAATGAAAAACTGTTTTTT. Amino acid sequence: CATQGQGLNEKLFF.

In this sample, this clone turned up once. This rearrangement joins TRBV5-4 to TRBJ1-2, with 7 bases fitting TRBD1. The CDR3 covers 13 residues. V lost 7 bases, J lost 4 bases, and 7 bases stayed unmatched. Germline lookup yields CDR1 SGHNT and CDR2 YYREEE (reference sequence). Written as DNA, the CDR3 is TGTGCCAGCGGTACCAAGGGGGCCTATGGCTACACCTTC. This gives the protein CASGTKGAYGYTF.

This chain uses TRBV7-2 with TRBJ2-7; 9 positions agree with TRBD1. Trimming at V came to 1 base and at J to 5 bases, leaving 3 bases not matched to a gene. Germline lookup yields CDR1 SGHTA and CDR2 FQGNSA. The CDR3 loop spans 14 amino acids. CDR3 protein: CASSLGTGGNEQYF. CDR3 in DNA: TGTGCCAGCAGCTTAGGAACAGGGGGCAACGAGCAGTACTTC.

This sequence joins TRBV7-2 and TRBJ2-5; D unclear. The CDR3 covers 15 residues. The V end lost 4 bases, the J end lost 2 bases, and 14 bases lay between the germline ends. The V gene's germline CDR1 is SGHTA and CDR2 FQGNSA. Here the CDR3 reads CASSYPLLWQETQYF. CDR3 nucleotides: TGTGCCAGCAGCTACCCACTTTTGTGGCAAGAGACCCAGTACTTC.

The rearrangement links TRBV9 to TRBJ2-5, with D maybe TRBD2 (5 bases). V lost 4 bases to trimming and J lost 3 bases, with 22 bases between them. The CDR3 totals 17 residues. Germline CDR1 is SGDLS and CDR2 is YYNGEE. CDR3 amino acids: CASSQDLTTERKETQYF. The CDR3 coding sequence is TGTGCCAGCAGCCAAGACCTTACGACGGAGCGGAAAGAGACCCAGTACTTC.

The CDR3 loop is CASSLVGNYNTEAFF. The CDR3 DNA reads TGCGCCAGCAGCTTGGTCGGGAACTATAACACTGAAGCTTTCTTT. V usage is TRBV5-1 and J usage is TRBJ1-1; D unresolved. The length of the CDR3 is 15 residues. Germline-derived CDR1 and CDR2 are SGHRS and YFSETQ. Deletions cut 0 bases from V and 2 bases from J, with 11 bases between.

The chain combines TRBV7-6 with TRBJ2-6; D not resolved. Trimming left V 4 bases short and J 0 bases short, with 7 bases between. This CDR3 region has 15 residues. Germline V CDR1 and CDR2: SGHVS, FNYEAQ. The chain's CDR3 is CASSSYSSGANVLTF. The CDR3, as DNA: TGTGCCAGCAGCTCCTACAGCTCTGGGGCCAACGTCCTGACTTTC.

Many counts were recorded for this clone. This chain uses TRBV11-2 with TRBJ2-7; 7 positions agree with TRBD2. After removal of 0 bases from V and 0 bases from J, the junction contained 2 bases not matched to a gene. Germline assignment: CDR1 SGHAT and CDR2 FQNNGV. This CDR3 is built from 15 residues. CDR3 sequence reads: CASSLEPGGSYEQYF. The CDR3 nucleotides read TGTGCCAGCAGCTTAGAACCGGGGGGCTCCTACGAGCAGTACTTC.

The chain employs TRBV24-1 and TRBJ2-6; no firm D call. Germline V gene lookup returns CDR1 KGHDR and CDR2 SFDVKD. Deletions cut 4 bases from V and 0 bases from J, with 12 bases between. This CDR3 is 17 amino acids long. The CDR3 is CATSDPLTASGANVLTF. CDR3 DNA sequence: TGTGCCACCAGTGACCCACTTACCGCCTCTGGGGCCAACGTCCTGACTTTC.

This clone was detected a few times. The chain recombines TRBV7-8 with TRBJ2-7, with 12 nucleotides matching TRBD2. V shed 4 bases and J 10 bases; nucleotides not matched to a gene: 2. The CDR3 spans 12 residues. Germline V gives CDR1 SGHVS, CDR2 FQNEAQ. Here the CDR3 DNA reads TGTGCCAGCAGCTCCGGACTAGCGGGACAGTACTTC. It is translated as CASSSGLAGQYF. The entire variable domain, with the rest obtained from reference TRBV7-8 and TRBJ2-7, is as follows: GAGVSQSPRYKVAKRGQDVALRCDPISGHVSLFWYQQALGQGPEFLTYFQNEAQLDKSGLPSDRFFAERPEGSVSTLKIQRTQQEDSAVYLCASSSGLAGQYFGPGTRLTVT.

The chain couples TRBV7-8 to TRBJ2-1, with 9 bases lining up with TRBD2. Germline V gene sequence: CDR1 SGHVS, CDR2 FQNEAQ. Germline trimming cut 1 base from V and 6 bases from J; bases unmatched to any gene: 13. The CDR3 is 18 residues long. CDR3 in DNA: TGTGCCAGCAGCTTAGAAGGACTATGGGCGGGAGGGCCCAATGAGCAGTTCTTC. Protein product: CASSLEGLWAGGPNEQFF.

The chain uses TRBV11-2 and TRBJ2-3; D unresolved. Trimming pared 5 bases from V and 0 bases from J, leaving 21 bases between. The germline gives CDR1 SGHAT, CDR2 FQNNGV. The length of the CDR3 is 18 residues. CDR3 sequence (DNA): TGTGCCAGCAGCCAAAACCCCGGCACTATCAGTAGCACAGATACGCAGTATTTT. Amino acid sequence: CASSQNPGTISSTDTQYF.